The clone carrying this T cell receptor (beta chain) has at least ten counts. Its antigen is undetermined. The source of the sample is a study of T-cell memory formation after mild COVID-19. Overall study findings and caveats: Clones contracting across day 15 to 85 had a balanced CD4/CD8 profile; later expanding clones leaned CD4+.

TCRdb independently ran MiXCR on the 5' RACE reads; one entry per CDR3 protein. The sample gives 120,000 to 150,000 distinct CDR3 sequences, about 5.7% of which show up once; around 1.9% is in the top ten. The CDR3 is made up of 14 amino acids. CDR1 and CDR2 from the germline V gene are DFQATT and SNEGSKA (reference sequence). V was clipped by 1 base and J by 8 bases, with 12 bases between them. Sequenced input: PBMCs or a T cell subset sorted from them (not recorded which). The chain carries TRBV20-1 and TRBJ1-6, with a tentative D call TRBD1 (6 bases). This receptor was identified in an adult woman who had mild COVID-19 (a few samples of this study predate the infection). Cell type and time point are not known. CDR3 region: CSARADRTHSPLHF. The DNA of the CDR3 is TGCAGTGCTAGAGCAGACAGGACCCATTCACCCCTCCACTTT.